The rows below give T cell receptor beta chains drawn from one sample of a study of CD8+ T cells in alopecia areata. Sequencing was performed with immunoSEQ multiplex PCR; in TCRdb, only in-frame clones are kept and a portion is missing. The sample lists some 100,000 clones, around 47% occurring once. This sample comprised CD8+ T cells sorted from blood, obtained at week 24, from a patient treated with tofacitinib. The receptors come from a human donor with alopecia areata. CDR3s include the opening cysteine and the closing phenylalanine or tryptophan. Fields, in order: V gene, clone size, D gene, J gene, CDR3 protein, CDR3 DNA. A D gene is named only where the DNA matches it firmly. Expanded clones are given a class, and other clones once, few, many or no size at all.

TRBV7-9	-	-	TRBJ2-7	CASVRRGSYEQYF	TGTGCCAGCGTAAGGCGTGGCTCCTACGAGCAGTACTTC
TRBV6-5	-	TRBD1	TRBJ2-5	CASTSRDRDRKTQYF	TGTGCCAGCACCTCCCGGGACAGGGATCGAAAGACCCAGTACTTC
TRBV6-5	-	TRBD1	TRBJ1-1	CASSKTGVMNTEAFF	TGTGCCAGCAGTAAGACAGGGGTAATGAACACTGAAGCTTTCTTT
TRBV4-1	-	-	TRBJ2-3	CASSQNVGADTQYF	TGCGCCAGCAGCCAAAACGTGGGAGCAGATACGCAGTATTTT
TRBV5-1	-	-	TRBJ2-1	CASNHPTGENNEQFF	TGCGCCAGCAACCATCCTACAGGAGAAAACAATGAGCAGTTCTTC
TRBV28	-	-	TRBJ2-7	CASSLQFSYEQYF	TGTGCCAGCAGTCTGCAGTTCTCCTACGAGCAGTACTTC
TRBV6-5	-	-	TRBJ1-1	CASSPGQLNTEAFF	TGTGCCAGCAGTCCCGGACAGCTGAACACTGAAGCTTTCTTT
TRBV19	few	TRBD2	TRBJ2-5	CASSIERREAQNF	TGTGCCAGTAGTATAGAACGACGGGAGGCCCAAAACTTC
TRBV5-6	-	-	TRBJ2-3	CASGLVASTDTQYF	TGTGCCAGCGGCTTGGTGGCCTCCACAGATACGCAGTATTTT
TRBV11-2	-	TRBD2	TRBJ2-7	CASSLGTSGRPSSYEQYF	TGTGCCAGCAGCTTAGGGACTAGCGGGAGGCCTAGCTCCTACGAGCAGTACTTC
TRBV13	-	-	TRBJ2-7	CASSYSSSYEQYF	TGTGCCAGCAGCTATTCGAGCTCCTACGAGCAGTACTTC
TRBV27	-	-	TRBJ2-7	CASSRGYEQYF	TGTGCCAGCAGCAGGGGCTACGAGCAGTACTTC
TRBV4-1	-	-	TRBJ1-2	CASSQDRYIMAGSDYGYTF	TGCGCCAGCAGCCAAGACCGCTATATAATGGCGGGGAGTGACTATGGCTACACCTTC
TRBV27	-	TRBD2	TRBJ2-3	CASSLIRAGGADTQYF	TGTGCCAGCAGTTTAATAAGGGCGGGAGGGGCAGATACGCAGTATTTT
TRBV4-3	-	TRBD2	TRBJ2-1	CASSQSAGTSGNEQFF	TGCGCCAGCAGCCAAAGCGCCGGGACTAGCGGTAATGAGCAGTTCTTC
TRBV4-1	few	TRBD2	TRBJ2-1	CASSPGLAVYNEQFF	TGCGCCAGCAGCCCGGGACTAGCGGTCTACAATGAGCAGTTCTTC
TRBV6-1	-	-	TRBJ1-5	CASSLNSLQHF	TGTGCCAGCAGCCTAAATAGTCTACAGCATTTT
TRBV5-4	-	TRBD1	TRBJ2-7	CASSLGQGAGYEQYF	TGTGCCAGCAGCTTGGGACAGGGGGCGGGATACGAGCAGTACTTC
TRBV19	-	TRBD1	TRBJ2-2	CASSIPGQTGVPGELFF	TGTGCCAGTAGTATCCCAGGACAAACAGGGGTTCCCGGGGAGCTGTTTTTT
TRBV7-9	-	-	TRBJ2-5	CASTFPGEGQETQYF	TGTGCCAGCACCTTTCCCGGGGAAGGGCAAGAGACCCAGTACTTC
TRBV6-5	few	-	TRBJ2-5	CASSLMGPRGETQYF	TGTGCCAGCAGCCTGATGGGACCCCGGGGGGAGACCCAGTACTTC
TRBV2	-	-	TRBJ2-7	CASSGRPGSGVAYEQYF	TGTGCCAGCAGCGGTCGGCCCGGGAGTGGAGTAGCGTACGAGCAGTACTTC
TRBV11-2	once	-	TRBJ2-1	CASSSVGGNEQFF	TGTGCCAGCAGCTCCGTAGGGGGAAATGAGCAGTTCTTC